These T cell receptor beta chains were read from a single sample in a study of T cell responses to AZD1222 COVID-19 vaccine. Only in-frame clones appear in the TCRdb table, and some are missing; sequencing was by immunoSEQ multiplex PCR. The data contain roughly 120,000 clones, approximately 83% of them seen just once; the ten biggest clones take up roughly 4.3%. Sequencing was performed on peripheral blood, taken on day 0 of MenACWY control vaccination. These receptors all come from an adult in good health. CDR3s include the opening cysteine and the closing phenylalanine or tryptophan. D genes are given only for firm matches. Clone size is shown for a subset of rows, as once, few, many or a class of expanded clone.

v_gene,j_gene,len,abundance,d_gene,CDR3nt,CDR3aa
TRBV6-5,TRBJ1-6,16,once,TRBD1,TGTGCCAGCAGTTACTTCAGACAGGGGGGGAATTCACCCCTCCACTTT,CASSYFRQGGNSPLHF
TRBV9,TRBJ2-7,15,-,TRBD2,TGTGCCAGCAGCGTAGGCGGGGGAATCTCCTACGAGCAGTACTTC,CASSVGGGISYEQYF
TRBV7-9,TRBJ2-3,16,-,TRBD2,TGTGCCAGCAGCTTAGGGCTAGCGGGGGGCCCAGATACGCAGTATTTT,CASSLGLAGGPDTQYF
TRBV7-9,TRBJ1-2,15,-,-,TGTGCCAGCAGCTTAGGTCAGGTCGGGTTCTCGGGCTACACCTTC,CASSLGQVGFSGYTF
TRBV5-6,TRBJ1-2,14,-,-,TGTGCCAGCAGCCTCCTGGAGGGCAGGTATGGCTACACCTTC,CASSLLEGRYGYTF
TRBV12-3/TRBV12-4,TRBJ2-3,12,-,-,TGTGCCAGCGGGAGAAGCACAGATACGCAGTATTTT,CASGRSTDTQYF
TRBV10-2,TRBJ2-6,15,-,-,TGCGCCAGCAGTGTCGGGGGCTCTGGGGCCAACGTCCTGACTTTC,CASSVGGSGANVLTF
TRBV5-5,TRBJ1-4,13,-,-,TGTGCCAGCAGCTTATCAGTTGGGGAAAAACTGTTTTTT,CASSLSVGEKLFF
TRBV5-6,TRBJ2-1,17,-,-,TGTGCCAGCAGCTTGTACCTGGGACTCGGAGGCTTCGATGAGCAGTTCTTC,CASSLYLGLGGFDEQFF
TRBV6-2/TRBV6-3,TRBJ1-1,13,once,-,TGTGCCAGCAGTTACATTGGGAACACTGAAGCTTTCTTT,CASSYIGNTEAFF
TRBV27,TRBJ2-1,16,-,TRBD1,TGTGCCAGCAGTTTGGCCGGGACAGGGGGTTTTGGTGAGCAGTTCTTC,CASSLAGTGGFGEQFF
TRBV13,TRBJ2-3,14,once,TRBD2,TGTGCCAGCAGCTTTGGGGGGGGCACAGATACGCAGTATTTT,CASSFGGGTDTQYF
TRBV9,TRBJ2-2,11,-,-,TGTGCCAGCAGCGCATACGGGGAGCTGTTTTTT,CASSAYGELFF
TRBV15,TRBJ1-2,12,few,-,TGTGCCACCAGCAGAGATAGGTGGGGCTACACCTTC,CATSRDRWGYTF
TRBV7-7,TRBJ1-4,17,-,-,TGTGCCAGCAGCTTAACCCCGGCGGGAACAACTAATGAAAAACTGTTTTTT,CASSLTPAGTTNEKLFF
TRBV27,TRBJ1-2,13,-,-,TGTGCCAGCAGTCTCACAGGGAACTATGGCTACACCTTC,CASSLTGNYGYTF
TRBV6-4,TRBJ2-7,12,-,-,TGTGCCAGCAGTGACTCCTGGTCCGAGCAGTACTTC,CASSDSWSEQYF
TRBV4-2,TRBJ1-1,15,-,TRBD1,TGTGCCAGCAGCCTCCGACAGGGCTCGAACACTGAAGCTTTCTTT,CASSLRQGSNTEAFF
TRBV3-1/TRBV3-2,TRBJ2-1,12,-,-,TGTGCCAGCAGCCAAGCGAGGGGTGAGCAGTTCTTC,CASSQARGEQFF
TRBV10-3,TRBJ1-2,13,-,-,TGTGCCATCAGTGAGTCGGGGGCGCGAGGCTACACCTTC,CAISESGARGYTF
TRBV19,TRBJ1-4,13,-,-,TGTGCCAGTGCGGACACCATTAATGAAAAACTGTTTTTT,CASADTINEKLFF
TRBV4-3,TRBJ2-2,15,-,-,TGCGCCAGCAGCCAAGACAGGGGCACCACCGGGGAGCTGTTTTTT,CASSQDRGTTGELFF
TRBV27,TRBJ1-1,11,-,-,TGTGCCAGCAGTTCGAACACTGAAGCTTTCTTT,CASSSNTEAFF
TRBV6-2/TRBV6-3,TRBJ1-5,13,-,-,TGTGCCAGCAGTTCGGGGGGGGGTCAGCCCCAGCATTTT,CASSSGGGQPQHF
TRBV6-5,TRBJ1-1,15,-,-,TGTGCCAGCAGTTACTCGCGCCTGCGGAACACTGAAGCTTTCTTT,CASSYSRLRNTEAFF
TRBV5-1,TRBJ2-7,17,-,-,TGCGCCAGCAGCATGGGATTACTGGGGGCGCGCTCCTACGAGCAGTACTTC,CASSMGLLGARSYEQYF
TRBV19,TRBJ2-3,14,-,-,TGTGCCAGTAGTATGGGGCGGGTGGCAGATACGCAGTATTTT,CASSMGRVADTQYF
TRBV3-1/TRBV3-2,TRBJ1-5,15,-,-,TGTGCCAGCAGGACAGGCCCTCGGTGGAATCAGCCCCAGCATTTT,CASRTGPRWNQPQHF
TRBV5-1,TRBJ2-3,15,-,TRBD2,TGCGCCAGCAGGTTGGGGACTAGCCGAACAGATACGCAGTATTTT,CASRLGTSRTDTQYF
TRBV4-3,TRBJ1-2,15,-,-,TGCGCCAGCAGCCTATGGGCCGGAGCTAACTATGGCTACACCTTC,CASSLWAGANYGYTF
TRBV5-1,TRBJ1-4,17,-,-,TGCGCCAGCAGCTTGAAGGGGGGTTTCGGGACTAATGAAAAACTGTTTTTT,CASSLKGGFGTNEKLFF